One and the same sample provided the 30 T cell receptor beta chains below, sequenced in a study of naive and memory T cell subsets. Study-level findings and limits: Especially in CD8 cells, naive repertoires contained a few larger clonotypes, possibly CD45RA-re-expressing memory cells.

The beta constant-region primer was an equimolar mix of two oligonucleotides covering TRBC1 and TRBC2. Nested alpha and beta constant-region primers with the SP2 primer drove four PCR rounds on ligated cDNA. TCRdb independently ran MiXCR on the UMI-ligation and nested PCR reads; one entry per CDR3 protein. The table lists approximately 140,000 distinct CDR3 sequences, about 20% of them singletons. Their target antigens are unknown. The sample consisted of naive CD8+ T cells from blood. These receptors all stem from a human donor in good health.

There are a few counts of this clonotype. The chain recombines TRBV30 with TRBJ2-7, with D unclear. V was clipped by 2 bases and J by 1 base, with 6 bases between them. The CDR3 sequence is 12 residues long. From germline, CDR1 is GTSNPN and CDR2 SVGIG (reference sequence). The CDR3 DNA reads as TGTGCCTGGAGTTTGGCTTCCTACGAGCAGTACTTC. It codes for CAWSLASYEQYF.

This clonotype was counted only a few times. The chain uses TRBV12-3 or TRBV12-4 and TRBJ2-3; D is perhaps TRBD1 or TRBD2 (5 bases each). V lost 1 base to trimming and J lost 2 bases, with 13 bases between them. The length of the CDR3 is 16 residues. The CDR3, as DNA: TGTGCCAGCAGTTTAGGGGACCTAGGTTACACAGATACGCAGTATTTT. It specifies CASSLGDLGYTDTQYF.

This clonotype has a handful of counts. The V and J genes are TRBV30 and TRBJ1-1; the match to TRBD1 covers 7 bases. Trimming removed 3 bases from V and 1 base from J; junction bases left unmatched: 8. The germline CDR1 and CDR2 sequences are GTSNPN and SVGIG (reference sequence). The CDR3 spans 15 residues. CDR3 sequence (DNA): TGTGCCTGGAGGCTAGGGTGGACAGGGAACACTGAAGCTTTCTTT. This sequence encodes CAWRLGWTGNTEAFF.

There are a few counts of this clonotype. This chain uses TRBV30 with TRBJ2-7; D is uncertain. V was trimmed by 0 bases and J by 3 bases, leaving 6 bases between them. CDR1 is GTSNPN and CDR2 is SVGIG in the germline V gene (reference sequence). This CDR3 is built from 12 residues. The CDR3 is CAWSVGSYEQYF. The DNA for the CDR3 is TGTGCCTGGAGTGTGGGCAGCTACGAGCAGTACTTC. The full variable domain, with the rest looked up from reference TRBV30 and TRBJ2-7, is SQTIHQWPATLVQPVGSPLSLECTVEGTSNPNLYWYRQAAGRGLQLLFYSVGIGQISSEVPQNLSASRPQDRQFILSSKKLLLSDSGFYLCAWSVGSYEQYFGPGTRLTVT.

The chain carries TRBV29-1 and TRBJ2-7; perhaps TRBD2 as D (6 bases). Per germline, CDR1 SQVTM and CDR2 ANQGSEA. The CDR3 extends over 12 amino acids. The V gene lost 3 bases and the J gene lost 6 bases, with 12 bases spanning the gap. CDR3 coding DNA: TGCAGCGTTGATCTCGGGGGAGGCGAGCAGTACTTC. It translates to CSVDLGGGEQYF.

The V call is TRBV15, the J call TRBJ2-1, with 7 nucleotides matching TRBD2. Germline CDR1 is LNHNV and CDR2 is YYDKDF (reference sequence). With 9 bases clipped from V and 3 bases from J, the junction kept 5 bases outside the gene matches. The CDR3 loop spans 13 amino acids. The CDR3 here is CATGGGGYNEQFF. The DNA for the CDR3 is TGTGCCACTGGGGGGGGTGGCTACAATGAGCAGTTCTTC.

The CDR3 sequence is CSVVGQGGTEAFF. In nucleotides, the CDR3 is TGCAGCGTTGTGGGGCAGGGAGGAACTGAAGCTTTCTTT. This chain connects TRBV29-1 to TRBJ1-1, with D perhaps matching TRBD1 (5 bases). V gave up 4 bases and J gave up 5 bases, with 14 bases separating them. The CDR3 consists of 13 residues. Germline V gives CDR1 SQVTM, CDR2 ANQGSEA.

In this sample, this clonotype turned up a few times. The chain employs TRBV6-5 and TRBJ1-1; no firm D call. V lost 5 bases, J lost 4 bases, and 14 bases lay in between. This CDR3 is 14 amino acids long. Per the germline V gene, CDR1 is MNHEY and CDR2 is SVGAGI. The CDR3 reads CASSPIPGGTEAFF. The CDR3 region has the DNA TGTGCCAGCAGTCCCATTCCGGGAGGCACTGAAGCTTTCTTT.

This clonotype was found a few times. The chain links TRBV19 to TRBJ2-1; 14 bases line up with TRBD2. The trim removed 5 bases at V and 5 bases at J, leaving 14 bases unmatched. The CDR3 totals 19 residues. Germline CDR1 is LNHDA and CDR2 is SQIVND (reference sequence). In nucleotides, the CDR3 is TGTGCCAGTAGTGCAACGGGACTAGCGGGAGTTGGGGAGAACAATGAGCAGTTCTTC. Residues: CASSATGLAGVGENNEQFF.

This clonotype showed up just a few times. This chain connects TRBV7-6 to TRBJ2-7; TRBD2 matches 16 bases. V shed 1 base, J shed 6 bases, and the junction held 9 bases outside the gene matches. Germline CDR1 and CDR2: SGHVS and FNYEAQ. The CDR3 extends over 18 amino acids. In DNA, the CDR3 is TGTGCCAGCAGCTTAGGGCGAGGGACTAGCGGGAGGGTTGGCGAGCAGTACTTC. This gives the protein CASSLGRGTSGRVGEQYF.

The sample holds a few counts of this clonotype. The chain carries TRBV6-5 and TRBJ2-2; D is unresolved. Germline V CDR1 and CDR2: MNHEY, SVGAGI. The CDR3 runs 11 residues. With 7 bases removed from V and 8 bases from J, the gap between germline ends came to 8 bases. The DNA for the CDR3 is TGTGCCAGCACAAATTGGGGGGAGCTGTTTTTT. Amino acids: CASTNWGELFF.

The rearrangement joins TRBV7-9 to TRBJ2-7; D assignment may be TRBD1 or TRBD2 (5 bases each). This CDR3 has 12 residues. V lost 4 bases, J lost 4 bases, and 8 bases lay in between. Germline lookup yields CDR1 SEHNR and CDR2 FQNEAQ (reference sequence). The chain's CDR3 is CASSWGSYEQYF. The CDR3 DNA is TGTGCCAGCAGCTGGGGGTCTTACGAGCAGTACTTC.

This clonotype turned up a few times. The CDR3 coding sequence is TGTGCCACCAGCAGAGATAGACTAGTAGTAGGCACCGGGGAGCTGTTTTTT. It specifies CATSRDRLVVGTGELFF. The V gene is TRBV15, the J gene TRBJ2-2; tentatively, D is TRBD2 (6 bases). The V gene's germline CDR1 is LNHNV and CDR2 YYDKDF (reference sequence). This CDR3 is 17 amino acids long. V gave up 0 bases and J gave up 4 bases, with 15 bases separating them.

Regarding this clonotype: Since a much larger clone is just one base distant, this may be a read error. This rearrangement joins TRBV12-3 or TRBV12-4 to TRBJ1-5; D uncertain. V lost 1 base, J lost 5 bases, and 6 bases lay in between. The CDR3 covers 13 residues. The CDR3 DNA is TGTGCCAGCAGTTTAGTCGAGGATCAGCCCCAGCATTTT. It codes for CASSLVEDQPQHF.

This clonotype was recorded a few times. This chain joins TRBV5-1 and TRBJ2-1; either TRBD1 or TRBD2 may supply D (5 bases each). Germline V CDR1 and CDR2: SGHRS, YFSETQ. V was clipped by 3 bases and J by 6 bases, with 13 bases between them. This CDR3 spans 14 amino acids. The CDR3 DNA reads TGCGCCAGCAGCTGGGACCCTGATGGCAATGAGCAGTTCTTC. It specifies CASSWDPDGNEQFF.

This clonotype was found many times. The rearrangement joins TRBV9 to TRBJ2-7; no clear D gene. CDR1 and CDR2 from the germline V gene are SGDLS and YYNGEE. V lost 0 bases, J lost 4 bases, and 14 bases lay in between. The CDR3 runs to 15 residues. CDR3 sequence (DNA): TGTGCCAGCAGCGTAGCGGCCGCGGCATCTTACGAGCAGTACTTC. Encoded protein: CASSVAAAASYEQYF. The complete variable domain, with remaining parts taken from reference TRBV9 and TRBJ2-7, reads DSGVTQTPKHLITATGQRVTLRCSPRSGDLSVYWYQQSLDQGLQFLIQYYNGEERAKGNILERFSAQQFPDLHSELNLSSLELGDSALYFCASSVAAAASYEQYFGPGTRLTVT.

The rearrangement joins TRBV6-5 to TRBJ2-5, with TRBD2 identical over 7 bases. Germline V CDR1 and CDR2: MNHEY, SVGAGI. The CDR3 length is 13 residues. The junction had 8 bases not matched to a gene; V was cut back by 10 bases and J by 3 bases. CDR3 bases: TGTGCCACCCAACGGGGGGTAGAAGAGACCCAGTACTTC. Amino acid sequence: CATQRGVEETQYF.

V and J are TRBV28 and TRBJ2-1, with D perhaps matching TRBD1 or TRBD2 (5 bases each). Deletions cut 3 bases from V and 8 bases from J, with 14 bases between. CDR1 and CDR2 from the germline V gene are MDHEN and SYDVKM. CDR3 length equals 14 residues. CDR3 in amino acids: CASSFSGTDHEQFF. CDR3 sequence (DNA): TGTGCCAGCAGTTTTTCCGGGACCGACCATGAGCAGTTCTTC.

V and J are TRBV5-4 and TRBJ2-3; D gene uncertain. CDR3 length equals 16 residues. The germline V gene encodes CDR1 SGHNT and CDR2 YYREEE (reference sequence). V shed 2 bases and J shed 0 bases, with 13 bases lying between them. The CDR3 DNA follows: TGTGCCAGCAGCTTAGGAGTCGAGGCTAGCACAGATACGCAGTATTTT. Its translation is CASSLGVEASTDTQYF.

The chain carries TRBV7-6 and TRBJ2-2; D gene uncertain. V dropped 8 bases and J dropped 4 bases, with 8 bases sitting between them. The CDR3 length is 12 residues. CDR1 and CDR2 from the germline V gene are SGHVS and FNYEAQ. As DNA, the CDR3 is TGTGCCAGCGGGATGGGCACCGGGGAGCTGTTTTTT. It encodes CASGMGTGELFF.

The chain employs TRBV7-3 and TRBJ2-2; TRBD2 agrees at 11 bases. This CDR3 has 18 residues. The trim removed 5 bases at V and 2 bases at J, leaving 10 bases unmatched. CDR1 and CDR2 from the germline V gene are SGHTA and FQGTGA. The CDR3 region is CASSRTPTSGANTGELFF. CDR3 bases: TGTGCCAGCAGCAGAACACCGACTAGCGGGGCTAACACCGGGGAGCTGTTTTTT. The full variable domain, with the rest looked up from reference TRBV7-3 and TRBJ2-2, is GAGVSQTPSNKVTEKGKYVELRCDPISGHTALYWYRQSLGQGPEFLIYFQGTGAADDSGLPNDRFFAVRPEGSVSTLKIQRTERGDSAVYLCASSRTPTSGANTGELFFGEGSRLTVL.

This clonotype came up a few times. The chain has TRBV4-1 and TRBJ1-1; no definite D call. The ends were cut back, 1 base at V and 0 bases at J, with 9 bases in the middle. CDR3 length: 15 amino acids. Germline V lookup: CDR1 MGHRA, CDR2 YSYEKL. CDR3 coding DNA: TGCGCCAGCAGCCAAGGGTTAGGGATGAACACTGAAGCTTTCTTT. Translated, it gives CASSQGLGMNTEAFF.

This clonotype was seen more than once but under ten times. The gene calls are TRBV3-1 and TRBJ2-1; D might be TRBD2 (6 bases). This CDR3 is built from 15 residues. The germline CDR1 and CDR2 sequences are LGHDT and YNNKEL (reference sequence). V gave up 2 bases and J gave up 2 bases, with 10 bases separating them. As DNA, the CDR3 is TGTGCCAGCAGCCAAAAGGGACTTGCCTACAATGAGCAGTTCTTC. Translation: CASSQKGLAYNEQFF.

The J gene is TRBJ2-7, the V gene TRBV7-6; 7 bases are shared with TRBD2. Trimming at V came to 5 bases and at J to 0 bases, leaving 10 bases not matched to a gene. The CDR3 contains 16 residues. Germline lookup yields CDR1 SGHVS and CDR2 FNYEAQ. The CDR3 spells CASSPRPGGSSYEQYF. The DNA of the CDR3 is TGTGCCAGCAGCCCCCGACCGGGAGGCTCCTCCTACGAGCAGTACTTC.

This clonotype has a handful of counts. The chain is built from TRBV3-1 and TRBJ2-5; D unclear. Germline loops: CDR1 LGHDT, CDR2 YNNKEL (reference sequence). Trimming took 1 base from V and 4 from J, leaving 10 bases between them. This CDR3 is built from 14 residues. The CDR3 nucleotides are TGTGCCAGCAGCCAAGTCTTGCGAGGAGAGACCCAGTACTTC. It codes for CASSQVLRGETQYF.

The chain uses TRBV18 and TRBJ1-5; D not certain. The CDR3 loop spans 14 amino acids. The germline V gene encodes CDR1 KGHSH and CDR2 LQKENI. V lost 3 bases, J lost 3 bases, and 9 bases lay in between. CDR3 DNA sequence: TGTGCCAGCTCACCCTACGGAGACAATCAGCCCCAGCATTTT. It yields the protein CASSPYGDNQPQHF.

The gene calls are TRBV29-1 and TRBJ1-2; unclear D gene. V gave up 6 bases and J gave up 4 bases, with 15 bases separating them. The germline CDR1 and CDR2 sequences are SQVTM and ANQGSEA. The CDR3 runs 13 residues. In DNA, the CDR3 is TGCAGCGTCGTCACAGTGAAGGGCTATGGCTACACCTTC. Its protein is CSVVTVKGYGYTF.

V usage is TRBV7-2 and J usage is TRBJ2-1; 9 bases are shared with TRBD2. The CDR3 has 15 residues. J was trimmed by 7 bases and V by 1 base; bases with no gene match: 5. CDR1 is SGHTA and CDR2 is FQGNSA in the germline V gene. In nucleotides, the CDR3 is TGTGCCAGCAGCTTAGAGGCGGGAGGGCCTAATGAGCAGTTCTTC. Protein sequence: CASSLEAGGPNEQFF.

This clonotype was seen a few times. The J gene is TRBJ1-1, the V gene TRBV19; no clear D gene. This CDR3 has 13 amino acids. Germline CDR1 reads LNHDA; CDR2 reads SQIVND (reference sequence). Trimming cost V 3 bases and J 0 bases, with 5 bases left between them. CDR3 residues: CASSIHLNTEAFF. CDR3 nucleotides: TGTGCCAGTAGTATCCACTTGAACACTGAAGCTTTCTTT.

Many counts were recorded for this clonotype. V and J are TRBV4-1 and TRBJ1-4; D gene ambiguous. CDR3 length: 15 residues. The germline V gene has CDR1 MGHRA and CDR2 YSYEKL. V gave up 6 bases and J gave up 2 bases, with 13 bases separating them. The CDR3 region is CASSPTDPTNEKLFF. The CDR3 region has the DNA TGCGCCAGCAGTCCGACGGATCCCACTAATGAAAAACTGTTTTTT.